Listed here are 23 T cell receptor beta chains from one sample, sequenced in a study of CD8+ T cells in alopecia areata. Treatment here: oral pan-JAK inhibitor, 5-10 mg twice daily. cDNA prepared by RNA extraction and subsequent reverse transcription served as the template for sequencing. Clones were sequenced by immunoSEQ multiplex PCR, and TCRdb holds only the in-frame ones, with some missing. Among about 180,000 clones listed, roughly 50% were seen once. The specimen was CD8+ T cells sorted from blood, collected at week 24, from a patient treated with tofacitinib. These receptors came from a human donor with alopecia areata.

This clone came up a few times. The chain recombines TRBV19 with TRBJ1-1; D is unclear. The V end lost 3 bases, the J end lost 1 base, and 6 bases lay between the germline ends. CDR3 length: 13 amino acids. CDR1 and CDR2 (germline): LNHDA, SQIVND (reference sequence). This CDR3 reads CASSILQNTEAFF. The CDR3 nucleotides read TGTGCCAGTAGTATCCTCCAGAACACTGAAGCTTTCTTT.

V usage is TRBV7-8 and J usage is TRBJ2-6; D perhaps matches TRBD2 (5 bases). CDR1 and CDR2 from the germline V gene are SGHVS and FQNEAQ. The length of the CDR3 is 17 residues. The V gene lost 5 bases and the J gene lost 4 bases, with 18 bases spanning the gap. In nucleotides, the CDR3 is TGTGCCAGCAGCCACCGGACTCGCCTGCGGGGGGCCAACGTCCTGACTTTC. Its translation: CASSHRTRLRGANVLTF. The variable domain in full, completed from reference TRBV7-8 and TRBJ2-6, reads GAGVSQSPRYKVAKRGQDVALRCDPISGHVSLFWYQQALGQGPEFLTYFQNEAQLDKSGLPSDRFFAERPEGSVSTLKIQRTQQEDSAVYLCASSHRTRLRGANVLTFGAGSRLTVL.

This clone has a single count. V gene TRBV13 combines with J gene TRBJ2-7; D might be TRBD1 or TRBD2, each matching 6 bases. Germline loops: CDR1 PRHDT, CDR2 FYEKMQ (reference sequence). Deletions cut 5 bases from V and 3 bases from J, with 20 bases between. The CDR3 covers 16 residues. Written as DNA, the CDR3 is TGTGCCAGCAGCCCCACAGGGACTGCCGCAGGCTACGAGCAGTACTTC. Translation: CASSPTGTAAGYEQYF. The complete variable domain, with remaining parts taken from reference TRBV13 and TRBJ2-7, reads AAGVIQSPRHLIKEKRETATLKCYPIPRHDTVYWYQQGPGQDPQFLISFYEKMQSDKGSIPDRFSAQQFSDYHSELNMSSLELGDSALYFCASSPTGTAAGYEQYFGPGTRLTVT.

This clone has only a few counts. The chain joins TRBV2 to TRBJ1-1; D unresolved. The CDR3 is 11 amino acids. Germline V CDR1 and CDR2: SNHLY, FYNNEI. V lost 8 bases to trimming and J lost 1 base, with 5 bases between them. This chain's CDR3 is CASDTNTEAFF. The CDR3 DNA reads TGTGCCAGCGACACGAACACTGAAGCTTTCTTT. Using reference TRBV2 and TRBJ1-1 for the parts outside the CDR3, the full variable domain is EPEVTQTPSHQVTQMGQEVILRCVPISNHLYFYWYRQILGQKVEFLVSFYNNEISEKSEIFDDQFSVERPDGSNFTLKIRSTKLEDSAMYFCASDTNTEAFFGQGTRLTVV.

The DNA of the CDR3 is TGTGCCATATCCCGGGGGAGCAGGGAAACGCAGTATTTT. Its translation: CAISRGSRETQYF. J is TRBJ2-3 and V is TRBV7-9; D might be TRBD2 (6 bases). V was clipped by 10 bases and J by 9 bases, with 20 bases between them. Germline assignment: CDR1 SEHNR and CDR2 FQNEAQ (reference sequence). The CDR3 extends over 13 amino acids.

This sequence joins TRBV19 and TRBJ2-7; 8 bases match TRBD2. Germline CDR1 reads LNHDA; CDR2 reads SQIVND (reference sequence). V trimming: 3 bases; J trimming: 5 bases; junction bases outside the gene matches: 15. The CDR3 spans 17 residues. The CDR3 sequence is CASSILRRGARGNEQYF. CDR3 in DNA: TGTGCCAGTAGTATTCTTCGGCGGGGGGCCAGAGGGAACGAGCAGTACTTC.

This clone was found a few times. The junction and the germline gene differ at one end; a read error may be behind it. The genes are TRBV9 and TRBJ2-1; 9 bases line up with TRBD1. There are 12 residues in the CDR3. Germline V gene lookup returns CDR1 SGDLS and CDR2 YYNGEE. CDR3 sequence (DNA): TGTGCCAGCCCGTTTTACAGGGGGCGCTGGCTCTTC. Translating it yields CASPFYRGRWLF. The whole variable domain, remainder taken from reference TRBV9 and TRBJ2-1, is DSGVTQTPKHLITATGQRVTLRCSPRSGDLSVYWYQQSLDQGLQFLIQYYNGEERAKGNILERFSAQQFPDLHSELNLSSLELGDSALYFCASPFYRGRWLFGPGTRLTVL.

The chain joins TRBV29-1 to TRBJ1-4, with TRBD1 matching 9 bases. This CDR3 is built from 14 residues. Per germline, CDR1 SQVTM and CDR2 ANQGSEA. Unmatched junction bases numbered 8, after V lost 7 bases and J lost 5 bases. The CDR3, as DNA: TGCAGCGCCACTCAGACAGGGGGAAATGAAAAACTGTTTTTT. This sequence encodes CSATQTGGNEKLFF.

The chain is built from TRBV11-2 and TRBJ2-5; 8 bases line up with TRBD1. CDR3 length: 15 residues. Germline V lookup: CDR1 SGHAT, CDR2 FQNNGV. Unmatched junction bases numbered 4, after V lost 4 bases and J lost 0 bases. CDR3 sequence (DNA): TGTGCCAGCAGCTGGATGGGACAGGACCAAGAGACCCAGTACTTC. Translating gives CASSWMGQDQETQYF.

The CDR3 sequence: CASSLNWAFF. The CDR3 nucleotides read TGTGCCAGCAGTTTGAATTGGGCTTTCTTT. The gene calls are TRBV6-6 and TRBJ1-1; D ambiguous. From germline, CDR1 is MNHNY and CDR2 SVGAGI (reference sequence). Trimming took 4 bases from V and 11 from J, leaving 8 bases between them. CDR3 size: 10 residues.

This clone was found a few times. The chain recombines TRBV30 with TRBJ1-2, with D perhaps matching TRBD1 (6 bases). This CDR3 has 15 residues. Germline values: CDR1 GTSNPN, CDR2 SVGIG (reference sequence). Trimming removed 0 bases at V and 2 bases at J, with 13 bases between. The DNA for the CDR3 is TGTGCCTGGAGTGTAGATGTAGGACAGAACTATGGCTACACCTTC. It specifies CAWSVDVGQNYGYTF. Based on the CDR3 plus reference TRBV30 and TRBJ1-2, the full variable domain is SQTIHQWPATLVQPVGSPLSLECTVEGTSNPNLYWYRQAAGRGLQLLFYSVGIGQISSEVPQNLSASRPQDRQFILSSKKLLLSDSGFYLCAWSVDVGQNYGYTFGSGTRLTVV.

The rearrangement joins TRBV18 to TRBJ2-3, with D unresolved. Trimming stripped 3 bases from V and 6 bases from J, with 13 bases between. Per the germline V gene, CDR1 is KGHSH and CDR2 is LQKENI. CDR3 length equals 14 residues. The CDR3 coding sequence is TGTGCCAGCTCACCCAACCTTCAGACTGATACGCAGTATTTT. This codes for CASSPNLQTDTQYF.

The chain carries TRBV13 and TRBJ2-2, with 10 positions matching TRBD1. CDR1 is PRHDT, CDR2 FYEKMQ, per germline (reference sequence). The CDR3 is 16 amino acids. V lost 4 bases and J lost 3; bases outside the gene matches: 5. CDR3 loop: CASSWPGQGYTGELFF. The CDR3 DNA sequence: TGTGCCAGCAGCTGGCCGGGACAGGGGTACACCGGGGAGCTGTTTTTT.

V is TRBV25-1 and J is TRBJ2-1, with D perhaps given as TRBD1 or TRBD2 (5 bases each). The length of the CDR3 is 11 residues. Germline CDR1 MGHDK, CDR2 SYGVNS. Trimming cost V 3 bases and J 8 bases, with 5 bases left between them. CDR3 sequence: CASSEGHEQFF. CDR3 DNA: TGTGCCAGCAGTGAGGGACATGAGCAGTTCTTC.

The chain recombines TRBV7-9 with TRBJ2-6; the D gene is possibly TRBD1 (6 bases). The germline V gene has CDR1 SEHNR and CDR2 FQNEAQ (reference sequence). V was pared by 1 base and J by 2 bases, with 18 bases between. The CDR3 has 19 residues. In DNA form, the CDR3 reads TGTGCCAGCAGCTTAGTCGGGAAACAGGGAATCCCTGGGGCCAACGTCCTGACTTTC. It codes for CASSLVGKQGIPGANVLTF.

In this sample, this clone turned up a few times. This chain connects TRBV7-7 to TRBJ2-1; 12 bases are a match to TRBD1. The CDR3 totals 15 residues. V shed 2 bases, J shed 8 bases, and the junction held 4 bases outside the gene matches. Germline values: CDR1 SSHAT, CDR2 FNYEAQ (reference sequence). In DNA, the CDR3 is TGTGCCAGCAGCTTATCCGGGACAGGGGGCGATGAGCAGTTCTTC. This translates into CASSLSGTGGDEQFF.

The rearrangement links TRBV5-4 to TRBJ2-3, with D possibly matching TRBD1 (5 bases). This CDR3 region has 16 residues. V dropped 4 bases and J dropped 1 base, with 16 bases sitting between them. CDR1 is SGHNT, CDR2 YYREEE, per germline (reference sequence). For the CDR3, the DNA is TGTGCCAGCAGCCCCGTAGGGCAGGGCGGCACAGATACGCAGTATTTT. This gives the protein CASSPVGQGGTDTQYF. Using reference TRBV5-4 and TRBJ2-3 for the parts outside the CDR3, the full variable domain is ETGVTQSPTHLIKTRGQQVTLRCSSQSGHNTVSWYQQALGQGPQFIFQYYREEENGRGNFPPRFSGLQFPNYSSELNVNALELDDSALYLCASSPVGQGGTDTQYFGPGTRLTVL.

CDR3 in amino acids: CASSSTSQTYEQYF. The CDR3 DNA reads TGTGCCAGCAGCTCGACTAGTCAGACCTACGAGCAGTACTTC. This chain connects TRBV7-2 to TRBJ2-7; a weak D match, TRBD2 (6 bases). The CDR3 contains 14 residues. Germline V gives CDR1 SGHTA, CDR2 FQGNSA. Between the trimmed V and J ends, which lost 4 bases and 2 bases, there was a span of 12 bases.

This chain links TRBV30 with TRBJ1-1; D call uncertain. This CDR3 is built from 11 residues. The V end lost 4 bases, the J end lost 4 bases, and 7 bases lay between the germline ends. Germline assignment: CDR1 GTSNPN and CDR2 SVGIG (reference sequence). The DNA of the CDR3 is TGTGCCTGGACTTGGGGCACTGAAGCTTTCTTT. This translates into CAWTWGTEAFF.

The CDR3 DNA sequence: TGCGCCAGCAGCTTGGCTGCGGGGGGAATAGATACGCAGTATTTT. Amino acid sequence: CASSLAAGGIDTQYF. The chain employs TRBV5-1 and TRBJ2-3; 8 positions agree with TRBD2. This CDR3 spans 15 amino acids. Germline values: CDR1 SGHRS, CDR2 YFSETQ. With 0 bases clipped from V and 5 bases from J, the junction kept 5 bases outside the gene matches.

The sample holds a few counts of this clone. The chain carries TRBV4-1 and TRBJ2-3; 7 nucleotides line up with TRBD2. CDR1 and CDR2 from the germline V gene are MGHRA and YSYEKL. The CDR3 length is 14 residues. The J segment lost 4 bases and the V segment lost 5 bases, leaving 6 bases of the junction unmatched. The DNA of the CDR3 is TGCGCCAGCAGCGAGCGGGGTGGTTCAGATACGCAGTATTTT. This translates into CASSERGGSDTQYF.

The V and J genes are TRBV6-6 and TRBJ1-1, with 7 bases lining up with TRBD1. The ends lost 6 bases at V and 0 bases at J; junction bases unmatched: 4. Germline CDR1 MNHNY, CDR2 SVGAGI (reference sequence). The CDR3 consists of 14 residues. In nucleotides, the CDR3 is TGTGCCAGCAGCTTCGACAGGGTGAACACTGAAGCTTTCTTT. Its protein product is CASSFDRVNTEAFF.

This clone appeared a few times. V is TRBV4-1 and J is TRBJ2-1, with D possibly being TRBD1 or TRBD2 (5 bases each). The CDR3 extends over 15 amino acids. Germline V CDR1 and CDR2: MGHRA, YSYEKL. V was trimmed by 4 bases and J by 4 bases, leaving 14 bases between them. CDR3 in DNA: TGCGCCAGCAGCCCCGACGGGGACCTATACAATGAGCAGTTCTTC. The encoded protein is CASSPDGDLYNEQFF.